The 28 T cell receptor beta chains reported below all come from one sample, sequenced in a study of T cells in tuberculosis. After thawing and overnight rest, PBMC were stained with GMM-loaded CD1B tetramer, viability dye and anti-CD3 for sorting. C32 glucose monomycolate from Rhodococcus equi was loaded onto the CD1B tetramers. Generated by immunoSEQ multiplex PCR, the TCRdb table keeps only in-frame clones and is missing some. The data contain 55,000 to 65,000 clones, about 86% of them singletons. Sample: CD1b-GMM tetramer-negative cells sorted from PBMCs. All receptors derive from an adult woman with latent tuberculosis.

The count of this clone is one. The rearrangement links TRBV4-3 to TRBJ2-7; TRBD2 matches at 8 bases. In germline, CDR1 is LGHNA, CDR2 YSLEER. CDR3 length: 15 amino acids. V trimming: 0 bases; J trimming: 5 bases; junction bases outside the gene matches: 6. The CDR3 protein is CASSQDRGGGHEQYF. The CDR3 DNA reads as TGCGCCAGCAGCCAAGATCGGGGGGGCGGCCACGAGCAGTACTTC.

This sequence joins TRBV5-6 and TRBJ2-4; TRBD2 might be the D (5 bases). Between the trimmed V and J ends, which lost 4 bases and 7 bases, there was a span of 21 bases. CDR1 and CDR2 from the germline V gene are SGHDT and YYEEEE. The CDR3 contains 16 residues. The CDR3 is CASSLPGRSPLNIQYF. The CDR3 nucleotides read TGTGCCAGCAGCCTGCCGGGGAGATCCCCGTTGAACATTCAGTACTTC.

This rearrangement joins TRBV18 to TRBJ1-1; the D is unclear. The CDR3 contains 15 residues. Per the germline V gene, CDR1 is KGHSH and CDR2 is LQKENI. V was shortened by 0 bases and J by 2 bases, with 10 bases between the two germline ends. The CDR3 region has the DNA TGTGCCAGCTCACCACCGAACGGGTTAAACACTGAAGCTTTCTTT. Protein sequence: CASSPPNGLNTEAFF.

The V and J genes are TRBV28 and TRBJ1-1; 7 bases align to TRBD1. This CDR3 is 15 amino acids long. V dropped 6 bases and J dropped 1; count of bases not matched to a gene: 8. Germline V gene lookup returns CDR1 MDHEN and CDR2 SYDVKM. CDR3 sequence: CASRNRGNRNTEAFF. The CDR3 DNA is TGTGCCAGCAGGAACAGGGGTAATCGGAACACTGAAGCTTTCTTT.

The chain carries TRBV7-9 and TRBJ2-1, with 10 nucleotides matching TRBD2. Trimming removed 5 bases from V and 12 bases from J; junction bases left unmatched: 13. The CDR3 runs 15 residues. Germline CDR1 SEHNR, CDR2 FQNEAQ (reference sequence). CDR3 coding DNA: TGTGCCAGCAGCCGGACTAGCGGAGTGGCCCAAGCGCAGTTCTTC. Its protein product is CASSRTSGVAQAQFF.

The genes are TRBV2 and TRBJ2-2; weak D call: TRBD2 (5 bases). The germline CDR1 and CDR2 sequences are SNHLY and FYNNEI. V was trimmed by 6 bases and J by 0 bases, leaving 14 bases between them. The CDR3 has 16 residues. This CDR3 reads CASRSTTGTNTGELFF. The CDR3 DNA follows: TGTGCCAGCAGATCTACTACCGGGACGAACACCGGGGAGCTGTTTTTT.

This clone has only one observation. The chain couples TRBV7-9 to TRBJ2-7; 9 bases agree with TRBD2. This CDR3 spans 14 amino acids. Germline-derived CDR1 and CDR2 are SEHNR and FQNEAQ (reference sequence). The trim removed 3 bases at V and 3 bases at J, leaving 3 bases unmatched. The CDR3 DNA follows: TGTGCCAGCAGCTTTGCTAGCGGGAACTACGAGCAGTACTTC. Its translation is CASSFASGNYEQYF.

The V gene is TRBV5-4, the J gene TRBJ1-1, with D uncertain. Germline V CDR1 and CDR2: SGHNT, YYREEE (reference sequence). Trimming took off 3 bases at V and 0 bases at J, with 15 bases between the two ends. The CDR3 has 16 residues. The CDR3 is CASSSPAGGVNTEAFF. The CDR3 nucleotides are TGTGCCAGCAGCTCCCCCGCGGGCGGAGTGAACACTGAAGCTTTCTTT.

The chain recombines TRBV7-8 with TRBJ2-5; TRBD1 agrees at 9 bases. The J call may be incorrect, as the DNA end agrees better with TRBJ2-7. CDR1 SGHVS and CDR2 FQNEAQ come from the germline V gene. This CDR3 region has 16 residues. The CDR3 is CASSLAAGTGIYEQYF. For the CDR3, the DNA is TGTGCCAGCAGCTTAGCGGCCGGGACAGGGATCTACGAGCAGTACTTC.

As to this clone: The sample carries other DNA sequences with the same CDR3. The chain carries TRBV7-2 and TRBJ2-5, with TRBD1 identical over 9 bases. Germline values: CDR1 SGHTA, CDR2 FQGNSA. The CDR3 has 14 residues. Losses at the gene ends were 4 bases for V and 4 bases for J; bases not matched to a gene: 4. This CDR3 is CASSSRDRVETQYF. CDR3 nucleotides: TGTGCCAGCAGCTCCCGGGACAGGGTAGAGACCCAGTACTTC.

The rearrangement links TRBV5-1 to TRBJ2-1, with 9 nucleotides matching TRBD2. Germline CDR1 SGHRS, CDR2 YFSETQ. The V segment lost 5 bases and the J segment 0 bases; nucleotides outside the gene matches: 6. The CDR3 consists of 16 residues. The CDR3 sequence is CASSPLAGSSYNEQFF. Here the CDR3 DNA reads TGCGCCAGCAGTCCCCTAGCGGGAAGCTCCTACAATGAGCAGTTCTTC.

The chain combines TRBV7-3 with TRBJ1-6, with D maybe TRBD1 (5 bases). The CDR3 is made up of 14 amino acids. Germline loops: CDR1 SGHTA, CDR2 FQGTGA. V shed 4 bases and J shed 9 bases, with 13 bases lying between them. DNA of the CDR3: TGTGCCAGCAGCTCTACGCGGGGGGGTTCACCCCTCCACTTT. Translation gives CASSSTRGGSPLHF.

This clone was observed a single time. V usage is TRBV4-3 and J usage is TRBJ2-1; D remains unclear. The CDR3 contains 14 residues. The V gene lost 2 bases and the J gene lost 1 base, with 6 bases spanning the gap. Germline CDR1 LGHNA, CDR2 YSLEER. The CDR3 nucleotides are TGCGCCAGCAGCCAAATCCTTTCCTACAATGAGCAGTTCTTC. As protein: CASSQILSYNEQFF.

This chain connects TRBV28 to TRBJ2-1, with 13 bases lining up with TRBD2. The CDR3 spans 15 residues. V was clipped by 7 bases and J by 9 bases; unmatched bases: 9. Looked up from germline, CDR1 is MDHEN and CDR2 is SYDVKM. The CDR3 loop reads CASITGLAGDGEQFF. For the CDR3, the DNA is TGTGCCAGCATTACCGGACTAGCGGGAGACGGTGAGCAGTTCTTC.

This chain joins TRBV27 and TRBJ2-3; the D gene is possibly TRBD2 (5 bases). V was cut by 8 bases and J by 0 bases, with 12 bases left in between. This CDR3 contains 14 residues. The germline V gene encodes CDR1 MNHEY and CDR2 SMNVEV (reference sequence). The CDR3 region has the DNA TGTGCCAGCTTGAGGGTGGGGAGCACAGATACGCAGTATTTT. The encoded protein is CASLRVGSTDTQYF.

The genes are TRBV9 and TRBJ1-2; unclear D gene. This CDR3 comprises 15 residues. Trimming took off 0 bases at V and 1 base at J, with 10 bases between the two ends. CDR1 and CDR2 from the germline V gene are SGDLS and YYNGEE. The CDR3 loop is CASSVDSNSNYGYTF. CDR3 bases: TGTGCCAGCAGCGTAGATAGTAACAGTAACTATGGCTACACCTTC.

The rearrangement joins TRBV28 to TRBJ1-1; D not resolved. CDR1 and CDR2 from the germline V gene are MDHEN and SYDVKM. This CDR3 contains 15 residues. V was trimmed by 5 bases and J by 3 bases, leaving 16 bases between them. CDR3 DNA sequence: TGTGCCAGCAGTCCCTCCATCCAGAGGTACACTGAAGCTTTCTTT. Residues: CASSPSIQRYTEAFF.

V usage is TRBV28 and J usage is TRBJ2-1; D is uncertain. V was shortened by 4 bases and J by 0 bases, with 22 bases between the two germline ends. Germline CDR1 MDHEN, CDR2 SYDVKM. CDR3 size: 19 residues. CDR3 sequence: CASSSPPRGAPNSYNEQFF. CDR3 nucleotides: TGTGCCAGCAGTTCCCCCCCCCGCGGTGCCCCGAACTCCTACAATGAGCAGTTCTTC.

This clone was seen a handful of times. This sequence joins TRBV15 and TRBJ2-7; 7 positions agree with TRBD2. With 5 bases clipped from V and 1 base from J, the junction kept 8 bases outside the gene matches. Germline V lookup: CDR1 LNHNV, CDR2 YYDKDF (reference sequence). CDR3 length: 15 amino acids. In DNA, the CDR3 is TGTGCCACCAGCTTCCTGGCGGGAGCGTCCTACGAGCAGTACTTC. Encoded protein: CATSFLAGASYEQYF.

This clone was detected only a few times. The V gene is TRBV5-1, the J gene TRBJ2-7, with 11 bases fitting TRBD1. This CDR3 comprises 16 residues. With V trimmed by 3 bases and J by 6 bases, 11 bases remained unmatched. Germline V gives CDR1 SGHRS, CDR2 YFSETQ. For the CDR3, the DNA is TGCGCCAGCAGCTCGGCAGTGGGACAGGGGGGGAGCGAGCAGTACTTC. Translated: CASSSAVGQGGSEQYF.

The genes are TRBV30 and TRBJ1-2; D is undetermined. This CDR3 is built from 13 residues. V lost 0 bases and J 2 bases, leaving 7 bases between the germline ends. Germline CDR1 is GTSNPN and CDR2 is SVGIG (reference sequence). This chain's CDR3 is CAWSVQANYGYTF. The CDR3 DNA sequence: TGTGCCTGGAGTGTACAAGCGAACTATGGCTACACCTTC.

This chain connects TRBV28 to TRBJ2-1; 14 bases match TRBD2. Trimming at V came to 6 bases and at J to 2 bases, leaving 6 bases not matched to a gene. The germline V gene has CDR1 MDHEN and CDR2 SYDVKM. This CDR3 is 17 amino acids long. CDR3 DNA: TGTGCCAGCAGCGCCGGGACTAGCGGGAGTACCTACAATGAGCAGTTCTTC. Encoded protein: CASSAGTSGSTYNEQFF.

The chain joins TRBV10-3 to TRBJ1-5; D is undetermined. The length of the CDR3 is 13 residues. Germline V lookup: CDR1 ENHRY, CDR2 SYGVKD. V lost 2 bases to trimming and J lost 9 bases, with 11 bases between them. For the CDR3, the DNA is TGTGCCATCAGTGAGCTTTCGGGTCGGCCCCAGCATTTT. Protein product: CAISELSGRPQHF.

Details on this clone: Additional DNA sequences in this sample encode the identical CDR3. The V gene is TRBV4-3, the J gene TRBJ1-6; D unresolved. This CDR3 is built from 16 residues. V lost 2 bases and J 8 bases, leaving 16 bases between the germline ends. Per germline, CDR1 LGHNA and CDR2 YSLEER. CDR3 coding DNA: TGCGCCAGCAGCCAAAATCCGAGCTCGAGGGATTCACCCCTCCACTTT. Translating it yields CASSQNPSSRDSPLHF.

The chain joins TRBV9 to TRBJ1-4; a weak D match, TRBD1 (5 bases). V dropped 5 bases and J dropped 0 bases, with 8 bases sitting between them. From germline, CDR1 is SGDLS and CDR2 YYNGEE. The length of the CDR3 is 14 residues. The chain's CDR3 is CASSRQTTNEKLFF. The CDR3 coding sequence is TGTGCCAGCAGTCGACAGACAACTAATGAAAAACTGTTTTTT.

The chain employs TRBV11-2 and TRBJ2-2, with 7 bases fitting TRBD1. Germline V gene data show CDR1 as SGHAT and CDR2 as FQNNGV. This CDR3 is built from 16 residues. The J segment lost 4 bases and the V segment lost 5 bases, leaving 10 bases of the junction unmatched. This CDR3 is CASSKHDRARTGELFF. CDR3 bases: TGTGCCAGCAGCAAACACGACAGGGCCCGCACCGGGGAGCTGTTTTTT.

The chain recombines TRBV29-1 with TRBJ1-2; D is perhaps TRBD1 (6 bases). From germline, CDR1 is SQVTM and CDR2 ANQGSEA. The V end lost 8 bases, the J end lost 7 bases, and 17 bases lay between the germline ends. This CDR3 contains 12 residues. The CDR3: CSSWGGQFGYTF. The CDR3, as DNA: TGCAGCTCCTGGGGGGGGCAGTTTGGCTACACCTTC. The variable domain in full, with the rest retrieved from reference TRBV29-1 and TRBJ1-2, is SAVISQKPSRDICQRGTSLTIQCQVDSQVTMMFWYRQQPGQSLTLIATANQGSEATYESGFVIDKFPISRPNLTFSTLTVSNMSPEDSSIYLCSSWGGQFGYTFGSGTRLTVV.

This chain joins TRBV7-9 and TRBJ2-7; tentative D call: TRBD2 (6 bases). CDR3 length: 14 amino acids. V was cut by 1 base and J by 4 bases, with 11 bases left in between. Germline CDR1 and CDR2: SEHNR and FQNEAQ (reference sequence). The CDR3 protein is CASSLGGEEYEQYF. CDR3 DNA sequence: TGTGCCAGCAGCTTAGGGGGGGAGGAATACGAGCAGTACTTC.